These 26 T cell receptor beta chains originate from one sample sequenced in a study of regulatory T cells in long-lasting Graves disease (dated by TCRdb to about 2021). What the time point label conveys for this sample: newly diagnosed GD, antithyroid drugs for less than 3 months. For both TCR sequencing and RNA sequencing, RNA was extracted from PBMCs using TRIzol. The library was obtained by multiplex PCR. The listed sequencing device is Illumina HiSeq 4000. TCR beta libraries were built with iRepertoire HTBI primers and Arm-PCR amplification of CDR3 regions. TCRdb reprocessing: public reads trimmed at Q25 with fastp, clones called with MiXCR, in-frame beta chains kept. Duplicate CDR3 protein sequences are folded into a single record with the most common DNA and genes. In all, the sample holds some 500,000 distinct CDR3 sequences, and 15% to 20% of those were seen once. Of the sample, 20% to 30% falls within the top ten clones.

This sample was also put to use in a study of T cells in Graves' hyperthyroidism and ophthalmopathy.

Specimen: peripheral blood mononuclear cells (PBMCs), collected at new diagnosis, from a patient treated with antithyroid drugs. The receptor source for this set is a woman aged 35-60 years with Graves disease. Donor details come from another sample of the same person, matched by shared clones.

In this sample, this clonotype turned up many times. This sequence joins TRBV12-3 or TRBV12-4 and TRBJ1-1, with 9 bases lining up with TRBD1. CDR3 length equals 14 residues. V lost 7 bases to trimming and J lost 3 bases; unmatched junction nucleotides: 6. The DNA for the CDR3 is TGTGCCAGCACCCCGACAGGGGGGGACACTGAAGCTTTCTTT. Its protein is CASTPTGGDTEAFF.

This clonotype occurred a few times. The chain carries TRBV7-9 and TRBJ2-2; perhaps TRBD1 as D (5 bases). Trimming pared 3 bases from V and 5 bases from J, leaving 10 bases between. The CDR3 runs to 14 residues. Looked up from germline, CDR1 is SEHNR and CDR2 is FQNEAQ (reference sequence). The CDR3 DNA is TGTGCCAGCAGCTTTCTCCAGGGTACCGGGGAGCTGTTTTTT. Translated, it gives CASSFLQGTGELFF.

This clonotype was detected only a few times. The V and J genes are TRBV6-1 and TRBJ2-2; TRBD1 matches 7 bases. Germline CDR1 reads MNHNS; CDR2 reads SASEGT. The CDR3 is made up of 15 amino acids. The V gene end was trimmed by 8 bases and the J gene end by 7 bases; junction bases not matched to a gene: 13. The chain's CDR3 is CASEPPRGTGGELFF. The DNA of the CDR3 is TGTGCCAGCGAGCCCCCCAGGGGGACGGGCGGGGAGCTGTTTTTT.

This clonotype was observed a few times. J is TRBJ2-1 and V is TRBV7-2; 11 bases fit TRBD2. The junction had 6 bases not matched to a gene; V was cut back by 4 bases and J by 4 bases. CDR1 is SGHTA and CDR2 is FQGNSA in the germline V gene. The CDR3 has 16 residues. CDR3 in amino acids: CASSSTGTSGYNEQFF. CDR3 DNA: TGTGCCAGCAGCTCAACCGGGACTAGCGGTTACAATGAGCAGTTCTTC.

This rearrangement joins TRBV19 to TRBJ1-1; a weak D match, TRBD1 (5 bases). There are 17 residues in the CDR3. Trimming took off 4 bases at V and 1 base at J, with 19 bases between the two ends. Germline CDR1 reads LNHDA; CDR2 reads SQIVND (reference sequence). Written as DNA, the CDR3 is TGTGCCAGTAGTACTAACCCAACCAGGGCAGGGAACACTGAAGCTTTCTTT. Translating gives CASSTNPTRAGNTEAFF.

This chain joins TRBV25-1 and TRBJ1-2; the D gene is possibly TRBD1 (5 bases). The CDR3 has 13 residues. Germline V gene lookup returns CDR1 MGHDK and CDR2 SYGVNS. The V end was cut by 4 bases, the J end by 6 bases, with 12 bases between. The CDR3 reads CASSGQHQHGYTF. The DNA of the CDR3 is TGTGCCAGCAGTGGACAGCATCAACATGGCTACACCTTC.

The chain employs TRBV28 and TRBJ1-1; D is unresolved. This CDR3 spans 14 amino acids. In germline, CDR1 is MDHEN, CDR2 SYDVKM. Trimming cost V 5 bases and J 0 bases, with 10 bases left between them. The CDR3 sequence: CASSRPGLNTEAFF. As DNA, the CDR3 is TGTGCCAGCAGTCGGCCGGGCCTGAACACTGAAGCTTTCTTT. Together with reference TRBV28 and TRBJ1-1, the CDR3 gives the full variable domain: DVKVTQSSRYLVKRTGEKVFLECVQDMDHENMFWYRQDPGLGLRLIYFSYDVKMKEKGDIPEGYSVSREKKERFSLILESASTNQTSMYLCASSRPGLNTEAFFGQGTRLTVV.

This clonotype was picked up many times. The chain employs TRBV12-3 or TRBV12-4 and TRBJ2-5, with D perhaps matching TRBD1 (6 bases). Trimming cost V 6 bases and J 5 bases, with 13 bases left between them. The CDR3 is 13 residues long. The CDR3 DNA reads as TGTGCCAGCAGGCTACAGGGTGTGGAGACCCAGTACTTC. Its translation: CASRLQGVETQYF.

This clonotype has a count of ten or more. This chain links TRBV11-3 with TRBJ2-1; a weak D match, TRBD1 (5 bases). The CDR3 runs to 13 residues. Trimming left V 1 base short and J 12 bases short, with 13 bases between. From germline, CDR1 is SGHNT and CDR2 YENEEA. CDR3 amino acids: CASSLGHSRGQFF. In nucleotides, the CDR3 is TGTGCCAGCAGCTTAGGACACTCAAGGGGGCAGTTCTTC.

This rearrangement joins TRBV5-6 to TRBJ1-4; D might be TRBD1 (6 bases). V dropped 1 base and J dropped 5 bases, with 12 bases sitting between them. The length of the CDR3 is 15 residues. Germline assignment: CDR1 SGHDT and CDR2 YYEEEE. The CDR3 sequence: CASSLSRGGNEKLFF. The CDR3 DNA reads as TGTGCCAGCAGCTTGAGTAGGGGGGGGAATGAAAAACTGTTTTTT.

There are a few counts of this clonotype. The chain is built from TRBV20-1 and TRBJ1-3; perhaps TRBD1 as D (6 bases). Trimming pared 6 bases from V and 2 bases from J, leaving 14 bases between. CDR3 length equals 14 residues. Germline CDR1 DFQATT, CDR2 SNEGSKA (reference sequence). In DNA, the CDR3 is TGCAGTGCCCGAGCTGGGGGGCCTGGAAACACCATATATTTT. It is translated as CSARAGGPGNTIYF.

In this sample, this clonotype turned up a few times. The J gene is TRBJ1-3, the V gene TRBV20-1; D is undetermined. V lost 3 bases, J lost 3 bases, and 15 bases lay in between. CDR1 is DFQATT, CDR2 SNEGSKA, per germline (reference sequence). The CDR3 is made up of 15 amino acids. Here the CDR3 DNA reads TGCAGTGCTAGTATAACGGGTGCAGGTGGAAACACCATATATTTT. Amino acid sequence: CSASITGAGGNTIYF.

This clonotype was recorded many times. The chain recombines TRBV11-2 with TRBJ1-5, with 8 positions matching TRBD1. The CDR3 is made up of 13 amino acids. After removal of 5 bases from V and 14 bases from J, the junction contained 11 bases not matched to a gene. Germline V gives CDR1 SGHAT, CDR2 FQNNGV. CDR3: CASSHGTGTIEHF. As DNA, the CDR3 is TGTGCCAGCAGCCATGGGACAGGAACTATAGAGCATTTT. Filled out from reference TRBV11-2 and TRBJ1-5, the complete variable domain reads EAGVAQSPRYKIIEKRQSVAFWCNPISGHATLYWYQQILGQGPKLLIQFQNNGVVDDSQLPKDRFSAERLKGVDSTLKIQPAKLEDSAVYLCASSHGTGTIEHFGDGTRLSIL.

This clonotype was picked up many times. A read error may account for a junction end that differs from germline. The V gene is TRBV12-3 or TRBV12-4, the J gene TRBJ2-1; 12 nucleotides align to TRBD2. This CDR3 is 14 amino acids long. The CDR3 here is CASSLAGGNNEQFF. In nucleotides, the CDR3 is TGTGCCAGCAGTCTAGCGGGGGGGAACAATGAGCAGTTCTTC.

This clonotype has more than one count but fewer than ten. The CDR3, as DNA: TGTGCCAGCAGTGAAAAGACTAACACAGATACGCAGTATTTT. Translating gives CASSEKTNTDTQYF. The chain combines TRBV6-1 with TRBJ2-3; the D gene is possibly TRBD2 (5 bases). CDR1 is MNHNS, CDR2 SASEGT, per germline. This CDR3 region has 14 residues. Deletions cut 2 bases from V and 2 bases from J, with 8 bases between.

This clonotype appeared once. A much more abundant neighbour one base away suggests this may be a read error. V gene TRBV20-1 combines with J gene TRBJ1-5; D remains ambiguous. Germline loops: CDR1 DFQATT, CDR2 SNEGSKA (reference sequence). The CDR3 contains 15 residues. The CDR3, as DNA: TGCAGAGCTAGAGCTGAGGGTTCTAGCAATCAGCCCCAGCATTTT. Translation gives CRARAEGSSNQPQHF.

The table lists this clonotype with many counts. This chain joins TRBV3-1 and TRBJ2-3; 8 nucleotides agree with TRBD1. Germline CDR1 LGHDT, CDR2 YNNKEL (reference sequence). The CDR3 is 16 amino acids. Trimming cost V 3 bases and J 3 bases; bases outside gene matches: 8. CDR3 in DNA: TGTGCCAGCAGCCAGGACACAGGGGGAGGAACAGATACGCAGTATTTT. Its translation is CASSQDTGGGTDTQYF.

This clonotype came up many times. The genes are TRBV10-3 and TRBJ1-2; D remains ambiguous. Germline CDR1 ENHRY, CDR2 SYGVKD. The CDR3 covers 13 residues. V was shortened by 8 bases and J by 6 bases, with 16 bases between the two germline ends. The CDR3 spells CAIRGSTRDGYTF. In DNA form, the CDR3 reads TGTGCCATCCGAGGCAGCACAAGGGATGGCTACACCTTC.

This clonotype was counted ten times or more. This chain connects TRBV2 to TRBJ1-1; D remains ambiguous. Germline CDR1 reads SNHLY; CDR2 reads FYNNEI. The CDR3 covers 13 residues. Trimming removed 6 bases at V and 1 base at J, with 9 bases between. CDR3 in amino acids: CASRDDSNTEAFF. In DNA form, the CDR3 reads TGTGCCAGCAGGGATGACTCGAACACTGAAGCTTTCTTT.

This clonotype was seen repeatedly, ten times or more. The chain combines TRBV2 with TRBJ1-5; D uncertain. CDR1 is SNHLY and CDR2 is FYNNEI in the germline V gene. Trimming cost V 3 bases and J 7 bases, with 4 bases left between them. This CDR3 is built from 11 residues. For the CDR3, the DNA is TGTGCCAGCAGTGACGGGCAGCCCCAGCATTTT. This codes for CASSDGQPQHF.

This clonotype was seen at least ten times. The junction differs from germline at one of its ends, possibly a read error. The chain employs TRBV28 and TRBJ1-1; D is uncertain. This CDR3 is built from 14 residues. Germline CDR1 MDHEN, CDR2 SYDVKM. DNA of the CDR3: TGCGCCAGCAGCCAGGCGGAGGCGAACACTGAAGCTTTCTTT. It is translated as CASSQAEANTEAFF.

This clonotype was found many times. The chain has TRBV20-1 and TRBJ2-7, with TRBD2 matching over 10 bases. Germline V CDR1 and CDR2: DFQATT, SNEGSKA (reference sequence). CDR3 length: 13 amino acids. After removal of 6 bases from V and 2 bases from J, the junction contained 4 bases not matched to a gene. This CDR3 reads CSATSGATYEQYF. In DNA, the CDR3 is TGCAGTGCAACTAGCGGGGCAACCTACGAGCAGTACTTC.

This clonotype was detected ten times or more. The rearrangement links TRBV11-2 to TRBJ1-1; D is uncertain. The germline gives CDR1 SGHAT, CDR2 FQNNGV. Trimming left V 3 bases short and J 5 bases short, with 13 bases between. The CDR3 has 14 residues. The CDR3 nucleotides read TGTGCCAGCAGCTTTGGGATTTTGAGGACTGAAGCTTTCTTT. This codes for CASSFGILRTEAFF.

CDR3 sequence (DNA): TGTGCCAGCAGCCGACGGGGTCGCACTGAAGCTTTCTTT. Protein product: CASSRRGRTEAFF. V is TRBV3-1 and J is TRBJ1-1; D unresolved. Trimming removed 4 bases from V and 4 bases from J, with 10 bases in between. Germline-derived CDR1 and CDR2 are LGHDT and YNNKEL (reference sequence). There are 13 residues in the CDR3.

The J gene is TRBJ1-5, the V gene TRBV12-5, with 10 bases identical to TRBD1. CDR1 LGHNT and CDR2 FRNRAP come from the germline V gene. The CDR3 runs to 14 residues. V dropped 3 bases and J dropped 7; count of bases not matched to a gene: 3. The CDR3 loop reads CASGLETGGQPQHF. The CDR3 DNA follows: TGTGCTAGTGGTTTAGAGACAGGGGGCCAGCCCCAGCATTTT.

The CDR3 nucleotides are TGTGCTAGTGGTTTGTGGACAGGGACGGATGAGCAGTTCTTC. Protein sequence: CASGLWTGTDEQFF. V gene TRBV12-5 combines with J gene TRBJ2-1; 8 nucleotides line up with TRBD1. The CDR3 is 14 residues long. Germline V gene lookup returns CDR1 LGHNT and CDR2 FRNRAP. V was pared by 2 bases and J by 8 bases, with 5 bases of the junction left unmatched.